A single sample gave rise to the 10 T cell receptor beta chains below, sequenced in a study of blood T cell repertoires in COVID-19. TCRdb keeps only in-frame clones here, not all; method: immunoSEQ multiplex PCR. Of approximately 270,000 clones listed, approximately 85% were seen once; the top ten hold 4% to 4.5%. The source material was PBMCs or T cells enriched from blood (not recorded which). These receptor sequences come from a woman aged 30 to 39 who had recovered from COVID-19.

This chain connects TRBV5-6 to TRBJ2-3; the D is unclear. Germline values: CDR1 SGHDT, CDR2 YYEEEE. V lost 0 bases, J lost 1 base, and 9 bases lay in between. There are 15 residues in the CDR3. The CDR3 bases are TGTGCCAGCAGCTTGGGACAACGCGGCACAGATACGCAGTATTTT. Amino acid sequence: CASSLGQRGTDTQYF. The entire variable domain, with the rest obtained from reference TRBV5-6 and TRBJ2-3, is as follows: DAGVTQSPTHLIKTRGQQVTLRCSPKSGHDTVSWYQQALGQGPQFIFQYYEEEERQRGNFPDRFSGHQFPNYSSELNVNALLLGDSALYLCASSLGQRGTDTQYFGPGTRLTVL.

V is TRBV11-2 and J is TRBJ1-1; D remains unclear. V lost 4 bases and J lost 0, with 15 bases in between. Germline V CDR1 and CDR2: SGHAT, FQNNGV. This CDR3 region has 16 residues. CDR3 loop: CASSWGVRVVNTEAFF. CDR3 coding DNA: TGTGCCAGCAGCTGGGGAGTTCGAGTGGTGAACACTGAAGCTTTCTTT.

The chain links TRBV5-1 to TRBJ2-5, with a weak D call TRBD2 (5 bases). Germline V gives CDR1 SGHRS, CDR2 YFSETQ. Trimming removed 4 bases from V and 0 bases from J, with 13 bases in between. The CDR3 covers 15 residues. DNA for the CDR3: TGCGCCAGCAGCCTGGACTCTCCTCACCAAGAGACCCAGTACTTC. Residues: CASSLDSPHQETQYF.

The gene calls are TRBV2 and TRBJ2-1; possible D gene TRBD2, 5 bases. Trimming cost V 6 bases and J 6 bases, with 15 bases left between them. CDR1 and CDR2 (germline): SNHLY, FYNNEI. The CDR3 totals 14 residues. The CDR3 nucleotides read TGTGCCAGCAGAATCATCGCGGGTACCAATGAGCAGTTCTTC. Translating it yields CASRIIAGTNEQFF. The variable domain in full, with the rest retrieved from reference TRBV2 and TRBJ2-1, is EPEVTQTPSHQVTQMGQEVILRCVPISNHLYFYWYRQILGQKVEFLVSFYNNEISEKSEIFDDQFSVERPDGSNFTLKIRSTKLEDSAMYFCASRIIAGTNEQFFGPGTRLTVL.

The chain couples TRBV10-2 to TRBJ1-1; tentative D call: TRBD1 (5 bases). CDR3 size: 16 residues. The germline V and J ends were trimmed by 8 bases and 4 bases, with 23 bases remaining between them. CDR1 and CDR2 (germline): WSHSY, SAAADI. The CDR3 DNA sequence: TGCGCCAGCTCTCGAACCGCCCCAGGAGGGACCACTGAAGCTTTCTTT. The encoded protein is CASSRTAPGGTTEAFF.

V usage is TRBV3-1 (or the pseudogene TRBV3-2) and J usage is TRBJ1-5; 8 bases agree with TRBD1. The V segment lost 1 base and the J segment 5 bases; nucleotides outside the gene matches: 10. Looked up from germline, CDR1 is LGHDT and CDR2 is YNNKEL (reference sequence). The CDR3 totals 17 residues. The CDR3 is CASSQGLRGRRDQPQHF. The CDR3 DNA reads TGTGCCAGCAGCCAAGGTCTCAGGGGGCGTCGTGATCAGCCCCAGCATTTT.

J is TRBJ2-3 and V is TRBV3-1 (or the pseudogene TRBV3-2), with a tentative D call TRBD2 (6 bases). CDR3 length equals 13 residues. Trimming shortened V by 5 bases and J by 7 bases, and 13 bases separated the two germline ends. The germline V gene has CDR1 LGHDT and CDR2 YNNKEL (reference sequence). CDR3 sequence reads: CASSWDLQNTQYF. The CDR3 bases are TGTGCCAGCAGCTGGGACTTACAGAATACGCAGTATTTT.

This clone was observed once. The V and J genes are TRBV27 and TRBJ1-5, with 7 nucleotides matching TRBD1. V trimming: 3 bases; J trimming: 3 bases; junction bases outside the gene matches: 2. This CDR3 is built from 14 residues. The germline gives CDR1 MNHEY, CDR2 SMNVEV (reference sequence). CDR3: CASSFRGPNQPQHF. In nucleotides, the CDR3 is TGTGCCAGCAGTTTTAGGGGGCCCAATCAGCCCCAGCATTTT.

This clone appeared once. This rearrangement joins TRBV12-5 to TRBJ2-6; 12 nucleotides agree with TRBD1. The V segment lost 6 bases and the J segment 1 base; nucleotides outside the gene matches: 16. Germline values: CDR1 LGHNT, CDR2 FRNRAP. The CDR3 sequence is 21 residues long. CDR3 residues: CASGEDHRDRGLSSGANVLTF. The DNA for the CDR3 is TGTGCTAGTGGCGAAGACCACCGGGACAGGGGGCTCAGTTCTGGGGCCAACGTCCTGACTTTC.

CDR3 residues: CASSLNRGGNEQFF. CDR3 DNA: TGCGCCAGCAGCTTAAACAGGGGAGGCAATGAGCAGTTCTTC. This chain connects TRBV5-1 to TRBJ2-1; weak D call: TRBD1 (7 bases). CDR3 size: 14 residues. V shed 2 bases and J shed 6 bases, with 12 bases lying between them. The germline gives CDR1 SGHRS, CDR2 YFSETQ.